These T cell receptor beta chains were read from a single sample in a study of cytomegalovirus exposure and HLA in healthy donors. This table comes from immunoSEQ multiplex PCR, and its TCRdb copy is limited to in-frame clones, with some not included. The sample's table shows about 44,000 clones. The material sequenced was PBMCs. These receptors all come from a male donor in good health and CMV-seronegative. CDR3s include the opening cysteine and the closing phenylalanine or tryptophan. D genes are given only for firm matches.

v_call: TRBV28
j_call: TRBJ2-3
d_call: TRBD2
cdr3_aa: CASSGHSGSTDTQYF
cdr3_nt: TGTGCCAGCAGTGGACATAGCGGGAGCACAGATACGCAGTATTTT

v_call: TRBV7-3
j_call: TRBJ1-1
d_call: .
cdr3_aa: CASSLGRETEAFF
cdr3_nt: TGTGCCAGCAGCTTGGGGCGGGAGACTGAAGCTTTCTTT

v_call: TRBV18
j_call: TRBJ1-2
d_call: .
cdr3_aa: CASSPDSAVLYGYTF
cdr3_nt: TGTGCCAGCTCACCGGACAGCGCGGTTCTCTATGGCTACACCTTC

v_call: TRBV29-1
j_call: TRBJ1-2
d_call: .
cdr3_aa: CSVGDLPGYTF
cdr3_nt: TGCAGCGTTGGCGATCTGCCGGGCTACACCTTC

v_call: TRBV29-1
j_call: TRBJ2-7
d_call: .
cdr3_aa: CSVLDRYSYEQYF
cdr3_nt: TGCAGCGTTCTAGACCGGTACTCCTACGAGCAGTACTTC

v_call: TRBV4-3
j_call: TRBJ1-5
d_call: .
cdr3_aa: CASSQDLTVGQPQHF
cdr3_nt: TGCGCCAGCAGCCAAGATCTGACAGTGGGTCAGCCCCAGCATTTT

v_call: TRBV29-1
j_call: TRBJ2-7
d_call: .
cdr3_aa: CSVETPGQGGYEQYF
cdr3_nt: TGCAGCGTTGAAACCCCCGGGCAGGGTGGGTACGAGCAGTACTTC

v_call: TRBV7-9
j_call: TRBJ1-5
d_call: .
cdr3_aa: CASSSSGALNQPQHF
cdr3_nt: TGTGCCAGCAGCTCCTCAGGGGCTCTCAATCAGCCCCAGCATTTT

v_call: TRBV6-5
j_call: TRBJ1-4
d_call: .
cdr3_aa: CASSYGGSTEKLFF
cdr3_nt: TGTGCCAGCAGTTACGGGGGGAGCACTGAAAAACTGTTTTTT

v_call: TRBV28
j_call: TRBJ1-1
d_call: TRBD1
cdr3_aa: CASSLPGQRNTEAFF
cdr3_nt: TGTGCCAGCAGTCTACCGGGACAGAGGAACACTGAAGCTTTCTTT

v_call: TRBV10-1
j_call: TRBJ2-3
d_call: .
cdr3_aa: CASSDTIHAQYF
cdr3_nt: TGCGCCAGCAGTGATACTATCCATGCGCAGTATTTT

v_call: TRBV30
j_call: TRBJ2-2
d_call: .
cdr3_aa: CAWSVRPGGTGELFF
cdr3_nt: TGTGCCTGGAGTGTACGGCCGGGTGGTACCGGGGAGCTGTTTTTT

v_call: TRBV28
j_call: TRBJ2-7
d_call: TRBD2
cdr3_aa: CASSLSGLVYEQYF
cdr3_nt: TGTGCCAGCAGTTTATCCGGACTAGTCTACGAGCAGTACTTC

v_call: TRBV7-2
j_call: TRBJ2-3
d_call: .
cdr3_aa: CASSSGRPQYF
cdr3_nt: TGTGCCAGCAGCTCAGGGCGGCCGCAGTATTTT

v_call: TRBV6-5
j_call: TRBJ1-2
d_call: .
cdr3_aa: CASSAGGDYGYTF
cdr3_nt: TGTGCCAGCAGCGCGGGGGGGGACTATGGCTACACCTTC

v_call: TRBV30
j_call: TRBJ2-3
d_call: .
cdr3_aa: CAWRGWGDSTDTQYF
cdr3_nt: TGTGCCTGGAGAGGATGGGGGGATTCCACAGATACGCAGTATTTT

v_call: TRBV10-2
j_call: TRBJ1-6
d_call: .
cdr3_aa: CASSSTGYNSPLHF
cdr3_nt: TGCGCCAGCAGTAGTACAGGGTATAATTCACCCCTCCACTTT

v_call: TRBV19
j_call: TRBJ2-1
d_call: .
cdr3_aa: CASSPGVSSYNEQFF
cdr3_nt: TGTGCCAGTAGTCCAGGGGTTAGCTCCTACAATGAGCAGTTCTTC

v_call: TRBV7-2
j_call: TRBJ2-1
d_call: .
cdr3_aa: CASSYGVGEQFF
cdr3_nt: TGTGCCAGCAGCTATGGAGTCGGTGAGCAGTTCTTC

v_call: TRBV6-5
j_call: TRBJ2-1
d_call: .
cdr3_aa: CASSSHDRYNEQFF
cdr3_nt: TGTGCCAGCAGTTCCCATGACAGGTACAATGAGCAGTTCTTC

v_call: TRBV4-2
j_call: TRBJ2-7
d_call: .
cdr3_aa: CASSAPAGSANSYEQYF
cdr3_nt: TGTGCCAGCAGCGCCCCCGCTGGGAGCGCGAACTCCTACGAGCAGTACTTC

v_call: TRBV10-1
j_call: TRBJ2-1
d_call: .
cdr3_aa: CASSNPVTPDWLGGYNEQFF
cdr3_nt: TGCGCCAGCAGTAATCCGGTGACCCCGGATTGGTTGGGGGGCTACAATGAGCAGTTCTTC

v_call: TRBV7-3
j_call: TRBJ2-7
d_call: TRBD2
cdr3_aa: CASSLRAGGPYEQYF
cdr3_nt: TGTGCCAGCAGCTTACGAGCGGGAGGGCCGTACGAGCAGTACTTC

v_call: TRBV30
j_call: TRBJ1-4
d_call: TRBD1
cdr3_aa: CAWSVQGAVEKLFF
cdr3_nt: TGTGCCTGGAGTGTACAGGGGGCAGTTGAAAAACTGTTTTTT

v_call: TRBV30
j_call: TRBJ1-4
d_call: TRBD1
cdr3_aa: CAWNRGTVEKLFF
cdr3_nt: TGTGCCTGGAACCGTGGGACAGTTGAAAAACTGTTTTTT

v_call: TRBV9
j_call: TRBJ2-3
d_call: TRBD2
cdr3_aa: CASSATSGKTDTQYF
cdr3_nt: TGTGCCAGCAGCGCCACTAGCGGAAAGACAGATACGCAGTATTTT

v_call: TRBV4-2
j_call: TRBJ2-7
d_call: TRBD2
cdr3_aa: CASSQATAGGRSYEQYF
cdr3_nt: TGTGCCAGCAGCCAAGCGACCGCGGGGGGTCGGTCCTACGAGCAGTACTTC

v_call: TRBV7-8
j_call: TRBJ2-1
d_call: .
cdr3_aa: CASSLLGHNNYNEQFF
cdr3_nt: TGTGCCAGCAGCTTATTGGGACATAACAACTACAATGAGCAGTTCTTC

v_call: TRBV19
j_call: TRBJ2-7
d_call: TRBD1
cdr3_aa: CASKTTTGAYEQYF
cdr3_nt: TGTGCCAGTAAAACGACGACAGGGGCCTACGAGCAGTACTTC

v_call: TRBV7-9
j_call: TRBJ2-5
d_call: TRBD2
cdr3_aa: CASSSYSGRAHETQYF
cdr3_nt: TGTGCCAGCAGCTCCTATAGCGGGAGGGCCCATGAGACCCAGTACTTC

v_call: TRBV29-1
j_call: TRBJ2-3
d_call: .
cdr3_aa: CSVGIAVSTDTQYF
cdr3_nt: TGCAGCGTTGGAATAGCGGTTAGCACAGATACGCAGTATTTT

v_call: TRBV5-1
j_call: TRBJ2-7
d_call: TRBD1
cdr3_aa: CASRTGGGYEQYF
cdr3_nt: TGCGCCAGCCGGACAGGGGGGGGGTACGAGCAGTACTTC

v_call: TRBV19
j_call: TRBJ2-3
d_call: TRBD1
cdr3_aa: CASGPQGAADTQYF
cdr3_nt: TGTGCCAGTGGTCCACAGGGGGCGGCAGATACGCAGTATTTT

v_call: TRBV25-1
j_call: TRBJ1-1
d_call: .
cdr3_aa: CASKTDSEAFF
cdr3_nt: TGTGCCAGCAAGACAGACAGTGAAGCTTTCTTT

v_call: TRBV10-3
j_call: TRBJ2-2
d_call: TRBD2
cdr3_aa: CAISEPTSGKDGSGELFF
cdr3_nt: TGTGCCATCAGTGAGCCGACTAGCGGGAAGGACGGTTCCGGGGAGCTGTTTTTT

v_call: TRBV27
j_call: TRBJ2-7
d_call: TRBD2
cdr3_aa: CASSPQAGEDYEQYF
cdr3_nt: TGTGCCAGCAGCCCACAGGCGGGAGAAGACTACGAGCAGTACTTC

v_call: TRBV6-1
j_call: TRBJ2-2
d_call: TRBD1
cdr3_aa: CASSVGTGMTGELFF
cdr3_nt: TGTGCCAGCAGTGTTGGGACAGGAATGACCGGGGAGCTGTTTTTT

v_call: TRBV9
j_call: TRBJ2-1
d_call: .
cdr3_aa: CASSVAGENGGEQFF
cdr3_nt: TGTGCCAGCAGCGTCGCCGGAGAAAACGGGGGTGAGCAGTTCTTC

v_call: TRBV6-5
j_call: TRBJ2-1
d_call: .
cdr3_aa: CASSSLVGQVNEQFF
cdr3_nt: TGTGCCAGCAGTTCTTTAGTGGGACAAGTAAATGAGCAGTTCTTC

v_call: TRBV7-7
j_call: TRBJ2-1
d_call: TRBD2
cdr3_aa: CASSLDGLAGAEQFF
cdr3_nt: TGTGCTAGCAGCTTAGATGGACTAGCGGGAGCTGAGCAGTTCTTC